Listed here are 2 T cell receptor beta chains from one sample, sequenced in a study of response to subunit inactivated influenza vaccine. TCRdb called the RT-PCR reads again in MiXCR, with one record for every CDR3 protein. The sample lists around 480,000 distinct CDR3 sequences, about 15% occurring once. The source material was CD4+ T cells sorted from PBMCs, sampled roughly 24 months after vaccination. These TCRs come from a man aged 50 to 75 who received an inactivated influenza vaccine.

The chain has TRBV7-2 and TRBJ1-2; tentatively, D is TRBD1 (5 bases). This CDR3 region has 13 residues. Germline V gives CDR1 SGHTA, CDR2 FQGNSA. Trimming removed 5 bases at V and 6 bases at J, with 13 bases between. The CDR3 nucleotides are TGTGCCAGCAGCCAAACGACAGTCAATGGCTACACCTTC. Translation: CASSQTTVNGYTF.

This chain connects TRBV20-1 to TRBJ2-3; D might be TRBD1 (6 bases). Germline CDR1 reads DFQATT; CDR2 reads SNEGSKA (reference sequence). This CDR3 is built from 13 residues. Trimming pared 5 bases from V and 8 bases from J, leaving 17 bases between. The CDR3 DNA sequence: TGCAGTGCTCACCGGGACACGTCACTTACGCAGTATTTT. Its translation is CSAHRDTSLTQYF.